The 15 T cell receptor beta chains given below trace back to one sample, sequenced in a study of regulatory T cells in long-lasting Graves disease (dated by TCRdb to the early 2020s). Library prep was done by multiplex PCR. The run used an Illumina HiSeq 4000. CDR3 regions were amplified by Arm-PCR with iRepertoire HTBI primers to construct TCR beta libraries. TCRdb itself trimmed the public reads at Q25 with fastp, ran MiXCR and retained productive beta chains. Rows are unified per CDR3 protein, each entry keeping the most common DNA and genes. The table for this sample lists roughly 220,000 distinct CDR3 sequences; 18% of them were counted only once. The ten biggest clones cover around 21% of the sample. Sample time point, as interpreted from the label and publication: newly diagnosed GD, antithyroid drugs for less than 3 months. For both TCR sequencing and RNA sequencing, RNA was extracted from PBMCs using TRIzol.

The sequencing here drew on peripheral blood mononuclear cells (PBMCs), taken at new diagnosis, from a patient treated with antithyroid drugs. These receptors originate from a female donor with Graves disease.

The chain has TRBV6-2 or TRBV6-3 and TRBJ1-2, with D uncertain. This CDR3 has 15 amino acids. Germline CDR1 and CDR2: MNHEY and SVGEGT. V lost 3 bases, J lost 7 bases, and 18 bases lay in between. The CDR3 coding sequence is TGTGCCAGCAGTTATGGGATCGCCGGCGCTCGTGGCTACACCTTC. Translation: CASSYGIAGARGYTF.

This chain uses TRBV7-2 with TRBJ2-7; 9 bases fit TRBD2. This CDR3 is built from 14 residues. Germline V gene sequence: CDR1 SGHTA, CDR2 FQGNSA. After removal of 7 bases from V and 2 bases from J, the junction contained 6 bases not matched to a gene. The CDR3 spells CASNLAGLTYEQYF. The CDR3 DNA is TGTGCCAGCAACCTAGCGGGGCTAACCTACGAGCAGTACTTC.

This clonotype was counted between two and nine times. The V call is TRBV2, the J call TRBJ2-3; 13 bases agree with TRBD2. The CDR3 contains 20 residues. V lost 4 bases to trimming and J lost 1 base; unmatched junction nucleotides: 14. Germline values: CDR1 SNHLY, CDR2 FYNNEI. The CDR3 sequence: CASSGPRAGLAGLGTDTQYF. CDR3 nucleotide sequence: TGTGCCAGCAGTGGGCCTCGAGCGGGACTAGCGGGATTGGGCACAGATACGCAGTATTTT.

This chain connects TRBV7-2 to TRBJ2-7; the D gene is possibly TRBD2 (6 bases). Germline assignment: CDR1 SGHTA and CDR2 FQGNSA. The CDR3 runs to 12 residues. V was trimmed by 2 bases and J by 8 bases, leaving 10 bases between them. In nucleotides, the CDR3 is TGTGCCAGCAGCTTAACGGCGGGGAAGCAGTACTTC. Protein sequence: CASSLTAGKQYF.

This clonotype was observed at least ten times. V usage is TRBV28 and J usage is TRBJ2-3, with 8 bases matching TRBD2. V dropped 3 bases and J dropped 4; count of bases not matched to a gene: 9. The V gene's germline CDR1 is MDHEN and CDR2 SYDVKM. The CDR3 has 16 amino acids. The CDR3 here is CASSFFGLAGSDTQYF. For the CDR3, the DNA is TGTGCCAGCAGTTTCTTCGGACTAGCAGGATCAGATACGCAGTATTTT.

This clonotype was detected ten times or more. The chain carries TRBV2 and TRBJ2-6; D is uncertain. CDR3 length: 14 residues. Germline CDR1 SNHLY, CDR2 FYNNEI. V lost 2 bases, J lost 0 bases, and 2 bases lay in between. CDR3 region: CASSELSGANVLTF. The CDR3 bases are TGTGCCAGCAGTGAACTCTCTGGGGCCAACGTCCTGACTTTC.

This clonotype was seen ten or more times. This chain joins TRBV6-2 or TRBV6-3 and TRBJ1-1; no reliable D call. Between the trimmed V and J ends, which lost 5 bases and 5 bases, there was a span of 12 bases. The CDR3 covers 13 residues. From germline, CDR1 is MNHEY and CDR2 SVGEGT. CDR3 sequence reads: CASSGSVVTEAFF. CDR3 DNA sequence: TGTGCCAGCAGTGGCAGCGTAGTAACTGAAGCTTTCTTT.

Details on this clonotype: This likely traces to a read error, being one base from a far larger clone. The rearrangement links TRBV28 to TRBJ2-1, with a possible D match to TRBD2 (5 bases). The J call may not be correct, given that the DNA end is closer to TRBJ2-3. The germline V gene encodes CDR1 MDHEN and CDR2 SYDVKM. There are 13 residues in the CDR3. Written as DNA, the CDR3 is TGTGCCAGCAGACCTGGCCAGAGGGTCCTGCAGTATTTT. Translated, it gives CASRPGQRVLQYF.

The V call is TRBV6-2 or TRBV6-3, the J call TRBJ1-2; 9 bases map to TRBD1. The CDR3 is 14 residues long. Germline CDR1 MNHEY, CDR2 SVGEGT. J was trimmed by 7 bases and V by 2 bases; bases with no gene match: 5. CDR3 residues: CASSYQGQGLGYTF. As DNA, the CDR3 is TGTGCCAGCAGTTACCAGGGACAGGGACTTGGCTACACCTTC.

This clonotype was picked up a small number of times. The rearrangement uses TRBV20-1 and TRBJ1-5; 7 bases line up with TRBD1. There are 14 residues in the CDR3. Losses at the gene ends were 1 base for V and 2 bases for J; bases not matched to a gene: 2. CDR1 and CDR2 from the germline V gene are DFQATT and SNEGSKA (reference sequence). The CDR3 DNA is TGCAGTGCTAGAGGGACAGGAGGCAATCAGCCCCAGCATTTT. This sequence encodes CSARGTGGNQPQHF.

The CDR3 is CATSDLRGQSIPYEQYF. The CDR3 DNA follows: TGTGCCACCAGTGATTTACGGGGACAGAGCATTCCTTACGAGCAGTACTTC. The V gene is TRBV24-1, the J gene TRBJ2-7; 7 bases fit TRBD1. CDR3 size: 17 residues. V trimming: 1 base; J trimming: 4 bases; junction bases outside the gene matches: 12. Germline CDR1 reads KGHDR; CDR2 reads SFDVKD.

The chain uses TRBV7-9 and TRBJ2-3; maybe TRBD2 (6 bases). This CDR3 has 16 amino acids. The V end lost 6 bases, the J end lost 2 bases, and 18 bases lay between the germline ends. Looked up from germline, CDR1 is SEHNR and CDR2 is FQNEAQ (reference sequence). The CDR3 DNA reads TGTGCCAGCAGGTCCGGGACTGGGTCTCACACAGATACGCAGTATTTT. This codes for CASRSGTGSHTDTQYF.

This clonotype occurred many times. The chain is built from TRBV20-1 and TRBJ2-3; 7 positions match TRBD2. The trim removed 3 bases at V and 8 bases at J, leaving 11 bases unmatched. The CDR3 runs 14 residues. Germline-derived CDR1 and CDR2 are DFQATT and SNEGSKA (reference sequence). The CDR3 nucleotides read TGCAGTGCTAGTTTTCTAGCGGAGTCGGGTACGCAGTATTTT. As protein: CSASFLAESGTQYF.

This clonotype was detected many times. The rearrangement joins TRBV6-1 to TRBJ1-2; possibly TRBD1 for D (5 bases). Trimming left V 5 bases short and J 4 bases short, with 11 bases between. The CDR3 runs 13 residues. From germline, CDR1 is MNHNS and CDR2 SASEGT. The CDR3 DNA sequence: TGTGCCAGCAGTCCCAAGGGGACCTATGGCTACACCTTC. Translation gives CASSPKGTYGYTF.

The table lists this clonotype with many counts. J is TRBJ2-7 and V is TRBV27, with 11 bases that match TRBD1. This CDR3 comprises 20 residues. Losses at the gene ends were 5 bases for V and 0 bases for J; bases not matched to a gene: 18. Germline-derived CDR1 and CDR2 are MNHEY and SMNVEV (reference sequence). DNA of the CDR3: TGTGCCAGCAGTACGAGTGGGAGGGACAGGGGGTCCCTTGGCTCCTACGAGCAGTACTTC. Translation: CASSTSGRDRGSLGSYEQYF.